The following is a TCR beta chain sequence with its context. Its antigen is unknown. One end of the junction fails to match germline, which may point to a read error. These data are taken from a study of CD8 T cells in ankylosing spondylitis. There are 12 residues in the CDR3. CDR1 and CDR2 (germline): SNHLY, FYNNEI. TCRdb re-analysed the 5' RACE reads in MiXCR, keeping a single row per CDR3 protein. The data contain roughly 30,000 distinct CDR3 sequences, 30% of them singletons. Study-wide findings and caveats: Within matched ankylosing spondylitis synovial fluid, disease-linked clones were reportedly significantly enriched.

This rearrangement joins TRBV2 to TRBJ2-4; D is uncertain. The sequencing sample was made of synovial fluid, either unsorted or a sorted T cell fraction (not recorded which). This TCR came from a male donor with ankylosing spondylitis. The CDR3 loop reads CASREDFLPQYF. In DNA form, the CDR3 reads TGTGCCAGCAGAGAAGATTTCCTTCCGCAGTACTTC.